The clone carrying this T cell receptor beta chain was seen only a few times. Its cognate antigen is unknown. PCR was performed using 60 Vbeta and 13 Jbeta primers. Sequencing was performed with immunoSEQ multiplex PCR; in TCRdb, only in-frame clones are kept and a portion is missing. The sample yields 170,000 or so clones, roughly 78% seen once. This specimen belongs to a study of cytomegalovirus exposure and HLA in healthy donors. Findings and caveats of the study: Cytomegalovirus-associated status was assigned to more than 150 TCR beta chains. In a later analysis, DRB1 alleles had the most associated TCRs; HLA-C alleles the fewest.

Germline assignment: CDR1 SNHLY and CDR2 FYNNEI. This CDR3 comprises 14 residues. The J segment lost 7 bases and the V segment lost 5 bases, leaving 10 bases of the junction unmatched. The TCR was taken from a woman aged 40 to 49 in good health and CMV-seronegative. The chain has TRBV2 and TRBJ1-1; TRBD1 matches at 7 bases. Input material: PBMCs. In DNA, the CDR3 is TGTGCCAGCAGTACCCTATGGGGGACAGATGAAGCTTTCTTT. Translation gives CASSTLWGTDEAFF.